This TCR beta chain was observed in a study of early T cells in non-severe SARS-CoV-2 infection. Study background: Bulk RNA isolated from unsorted whole blood underwent sequencing; chains were not paired.

This clonotype showed up many times. Antigen unknown. Attached unique molecular identifiers marked individual cDNA molecules. TCRdb reprocessed the 5' RACE reads with MiXCR, giving one entry per CDR3 protein. In the table there are about 80,000 distinct CDR3 sequences, 4.5% to 6% of which are singletons. Study outcomes and limitations: Matches to VDJdb favored anti-spike CD8 responses and missed private and CD4 specificities.

V was clipped by 7 bases and J by 0 bases, with 12 bases between them. This CDR3 is 14 amino acids long. This TCR was recovered from an adult who was a healthcare worker with PCR-confirmed SARS-CoV-2 infection or an uninfected control (not recorded which). The sample here was whole blood, taken at baseline. The rearrangement links TRBV12-3 or TRBV12-4 to TRBJ1-1, with D possibly being TRBD1 (6 bases). In DNA, the CDR3 is TGTGCCAGCACCAACGGACAGCTGAACACTGAAGCTTTCTTT. It encodes CASTNGQLNTEAFF.